The 18 T cell receptor beta chains below were found in one sample sequenced in a study of CD8 T cells in Susac syndrome. Random hexamers primed reverse transcription of 0.5 to 1 ug RNA. TCRdb reprocessed the immunoSEQ multiplex PCR reads with MiXCR, giving one entry per CDR3 protein. Here the sample spans around 280,000 distinct CDR3 sequences, approximately 85% being singletons. The sequencing input was CD8+ T cells from PBMCs. These receptors all come from a human donor with multiple sclerosis.

This chain connects TRBV3-1 to TRBJ1-1, with TRBD1 as a possible D gene (6 bases). Germline V gene lookup returns CDR1 LGHDT and CDR2 YNNKEL (reference sequence). This CDR3 is 16 amino acids long. The V gene lost 1 base and the J gene lost 2 bases, with 14 bases spanning the gap. CDR3 DNA: TGTGCCAGCAGCCAAGGAGCGGGGGCATTAAACACTGAAGCTTTCTTT. The encoded protein is CASSQGAGALNTEAFF.

The chain couples TRBV25-1 to TRBJ2-3; perhaps TRBD1 as D (6 bases). Germline V gene data show CDR1 as MGHDK and CDR2 as SYGVNS. Trimming shortened V by 7 bases and J by 3 bases, and 14 bases separated the two germline ends. The CDR3 contains 14 residues. The CDR3 sequence: CASKEQGYTDTQYF. The CDR3 nucleotides are TGTGCCAGCAAAGAGCAGGGGTATACAGATACGCAGTATTTT.

The chain recombines TRBV2 with TRBJ2-7; D possibly corresponds to TRBD2 (5 bases). Germline V gene lookup returns CDR1 SNHLY and CDR2 FYNNEI. Trimming shortened V by 6 bases and J by 2 bases, and 17 bases separated the two germline ends. This CDR3 region has 15 residues. CDR3 sequence (DNA): TGTGCCAGCAGACCCGGACGCGGGCGACCCTACGAGCAGTACTTC. It translates to CASRPGRGRPYEQYF.

The DNA for the CDR3 is TGTGCCAGCAGCCAAGCCCGGGAGGCCTCCCCCGGGGAGCTGTTTTTT. Protein: CASSQAREASPGELFF. The rearrangement joins TRBV14 to TRBJ2-2; TRBD2 agrees at 7 bases. CDR1 and CDR2 (germline): SGHDN, FVKESK. This CDR3 region has 16 residues. J gave up 6 bases and V 1 base, and 8 bases lay outside the gene matches.

V and J are TRBV12-3 or TRBV12-4 and TRBJ2-2; D is unresolved. V was clipped by 8 bases and J by 3 bases, with 10 bases between them. The CDR3 runs to 13 residues. The CDR3: CASVGSYTGELFF. CDR3 sequence (DNA): TGTGCCAGCGTGGGGTCGTACACCGGGGAGCTGTTTTTT.

The chain uses TRBV29-1 and TRBJ2-7; TRBD1 matches at 7 bases. Trimming at V came to 6 bases and at J to 1 base, leaving 6 bases not matched to a gene. The CDR3 runs 13 residues. The germline V gene encodes CDR1 SQVTM and CDR2 ANQGSEA. In DNA, the CDR3 is TGCAGCGTCCTGACAGGGCAATCCTACGAGCAGTACTTC. This gives the protein CSVLTGQSYEQYF.

This rearrangement joins TRBV10-3 to TRBJ2-7; 8 bases align to TRBD2. This CDR3 is built from 15 residues. The germline gives CDR1 ENHRY, CDR2 SYGVKD. The junction had 5 bases not matched to a gene; V was cut back by 4 bases and J by 0 bases. The CDR3: CAISGTSGPSYEQYF. DNA of the CDR3: TGTGCCATCAGTGGAACTAGCGGCCCCTCCTACGAGCAGTACTTC.

The chain combines TRBV28 with TRBJ2-1; 11 bases fit TRBD2. J gave up 9 bases and V 2 bases, and 9 bases lay outside the gene matches. CDR1 is MDHEN and CDR2 is SYDVKM in the germline V gene. The CDR3 is made up of 16 amino acids. CDR3 in amino acids: CASSLLTSGSGSEQFF. The CDR3 bases are TGTGCCAGCAGTTTACTCACTAGCGGGAGTGGTAGTGAGCAGTTCTTC.

The V call is TRBV20-1, the J call TRBJ2-3, with 9 bases lining up with TRBD2. The V gene's germline CDR1 is DFQATT and CDR2 SNEGSKA (reference sequence). CDR3 length: 12 amino acids. The CDR3 DNA reads as TGCAGCCGACTAGCGGGCACAGATACGCAGTATTTT. As protein: CSRLAGTDTQYF.

This rearrangement joins TRBV6-2 or TRBV6-3 to TRBJ1-5; maybe TRBD1 (5 bases). The CDR3 spans 16 residues. The germline V and J ends were trimmed by 0 bases and 4 bases, with 13 bases remaining between them. Germline CDR1 and CDR2: MNHEY and SVGEGT. The CDR3 protein is CASSYSGGEGNQPQHF. Here the CDR3 DNA reads TGTGCCAGCAGTTACTCGGGCGGGGAGGGGAATCAGCCCCAGCATTTT.

This clonotype occurred a few times. The V gene is TRBV27, the J gene TRBJ2-1, with D perhaps matching TRBD2 (6 bases). This CDR3 is built from 11 residues. Germline-derived CDR1 and CDR2 are MNHEY and SMNVEV (reference sequence). Trimming pared 5 bases from V and 9 bases from J, leaving 8 bases between. CDR3 nucleotides: TGTGCCAGCAGTGTTAGCGGTGAGCAGTTCTTC. Amino acid sequence: CASSVSGEQFF.

The chain joins TRBV7-8 to TRBJ2-7, with D unclear. Germline V gene data show CDR1 as SGHVS and CDR2 as FQNEAQ. Trimming stripped 5 bases from V and 2 bases from J, with 13 bases between. The CDR3 totals 14 residues. The CDR3 loop is CASSTPLLPYEQYF. DNA of the CDR3: TGTGCCAGCAGCACCCCGCTTTTACCCTACGAGCAGTACTTC.

V and J are TRBV19 and TRBJ1-1; D is undetermined. Germline V gives CDR1 LNHDA, CDR2 SQIVND (reference sequence). Trimming left V 6 bases short and J 2 bases short, with 4 bases between. This CDR3 has 11 amino acids. The CDR3 nucleotides read TGTGCCAGTAGGGCTAACACTGAAGCTTTCTTT. This codes for CASRANTEAFF.

V and J are TRBV5-1 and TRBJ2-5; tentatively, D is TRBD2 (6 bases). Trimming shortened V by 4 bases and J by 1 base, and 20 bases separated the two germline ends. Germline CDR1 reads SGHRS; CDR2 reads YFSETQ. The CDR3 contains 17 residues. CDR3 bases: TGCGCCAGCAGCGATTCTCTTTCGGACTACTCCCAAGAGACCCAGTACTTC. Protein: CASSDSLSDYSQETQYF.

The CDR3 DNA sequence: TGTGCCAGCAGAAGGGACAGCGCCTACGAGCAGTACTTC. Its protein product is CASRRDSAYEQYF. This chain links TRBV6-5 with TRBJ2-7; 7 nucleotides line up with TRBD1. V shed 6 bases and J 2 bases; nucleotides not matched to a gene: 4. The CDR3 consists of 13 residues. Germline lookup yields CDR1 MNHEY and CDR2 SVGAGI.

This clonotype was observed a handful of times. The chain couples TRBV4-1 to TRBJ2-7; D is uncertain. Trimming shortened V by 4 bases and J by 4 bases, and 14 bases separated the two germline ends. The germline V gene has CDR1 MGHRA and CDR2 YSYEKL. The CDR3 sequence is 14 residues long. The CDR3 DNA follows: TGCGCCAGCAGCCTAGTAATTGGGGATTACGAGCAGTACTTC. It translates to CASSLVIGDYEQYF.

The rearrangement uses TRBV2 and TRBJ2-3, with D perhaps matching TRBD2 (5 bases). CDR1 is SNHLY, CDR2 FYNNEI, per germline. CDR3 size: 12 residues. V was cut by 8 bases and J by 7 bases, with 13 bases left in between. The CDR3 DNA reads as TGTGCCAGCCGGGGTGGGTTTTATACGCAGTATTTT. Protein: CASRGGFYTQYF.

The chain employs TRBV7-9 and TRBJ2-1, with D possibly being TRBD1 (6 bases). Germline V CDR1 and CDR2: SEHNR, FQNEAQ (reference sequence). With 5 bases removed from V and 6 bases from J, the gap between germline ends came to 14 bases. CDR3 length: 14 residues. The CDR3 sequence is CASSPGSGVNEQFF. CDR3 DNA sequence: TGTGCCAGCAGCCCAGGGTCAGGGGTCAATGAGCAGTTCTTC.